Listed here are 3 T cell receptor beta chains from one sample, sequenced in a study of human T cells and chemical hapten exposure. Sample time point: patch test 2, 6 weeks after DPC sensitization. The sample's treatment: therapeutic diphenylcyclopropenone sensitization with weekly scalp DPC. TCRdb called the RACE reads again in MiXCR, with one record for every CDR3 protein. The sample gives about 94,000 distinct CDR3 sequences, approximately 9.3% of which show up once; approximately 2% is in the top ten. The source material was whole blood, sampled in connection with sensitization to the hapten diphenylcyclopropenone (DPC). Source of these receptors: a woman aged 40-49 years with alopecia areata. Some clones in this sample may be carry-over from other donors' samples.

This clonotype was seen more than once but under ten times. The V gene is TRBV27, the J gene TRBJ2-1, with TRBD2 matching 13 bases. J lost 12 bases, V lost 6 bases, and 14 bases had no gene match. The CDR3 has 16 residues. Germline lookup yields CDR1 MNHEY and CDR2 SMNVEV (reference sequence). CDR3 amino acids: CASSYGTSGTAYGQFF. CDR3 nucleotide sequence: TGTGCCAGCAGCTACGGGACTAGCGGGACCGCCTATGGGCAGTTCTTC.

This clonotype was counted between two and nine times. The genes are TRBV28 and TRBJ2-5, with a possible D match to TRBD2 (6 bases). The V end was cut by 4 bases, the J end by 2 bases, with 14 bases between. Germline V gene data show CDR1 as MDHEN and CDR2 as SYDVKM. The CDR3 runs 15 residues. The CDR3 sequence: CASSSRGSGQETQYF. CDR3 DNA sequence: TGTGCCAGCAGTTCCCGAGGGAGCGGGCAAGAGACCCAGTACTTC.

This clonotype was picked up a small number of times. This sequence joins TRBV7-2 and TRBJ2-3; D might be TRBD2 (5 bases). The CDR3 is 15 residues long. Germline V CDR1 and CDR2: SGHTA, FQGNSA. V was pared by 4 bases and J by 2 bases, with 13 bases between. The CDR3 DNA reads TGTGCCAGCAGCTCACGACTCGGGGACACAGATACGCAGTATTTT. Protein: CASSSRLGDTDTQYF.